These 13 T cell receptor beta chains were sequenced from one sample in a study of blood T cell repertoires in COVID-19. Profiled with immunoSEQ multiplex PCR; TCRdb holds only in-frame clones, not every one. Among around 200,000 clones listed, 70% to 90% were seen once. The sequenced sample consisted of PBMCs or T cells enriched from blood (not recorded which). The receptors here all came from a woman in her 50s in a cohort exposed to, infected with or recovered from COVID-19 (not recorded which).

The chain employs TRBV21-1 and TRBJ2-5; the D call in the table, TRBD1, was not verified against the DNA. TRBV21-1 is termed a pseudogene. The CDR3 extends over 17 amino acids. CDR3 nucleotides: TGTGCCAGCAGCAACCCCCCGGGACAGGGGGCAGGGGAGACCCAGTACTTC. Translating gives CASSNPPGQGAGETQYF.

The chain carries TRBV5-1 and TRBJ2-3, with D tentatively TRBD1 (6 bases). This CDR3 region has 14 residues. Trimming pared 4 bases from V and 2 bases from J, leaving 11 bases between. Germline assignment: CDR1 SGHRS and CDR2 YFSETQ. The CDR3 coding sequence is TGCGCCAGCAGCCCACAGGGTTTCACAGATACGCAGTATTTT. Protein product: CASSPQGFTDTQYF.

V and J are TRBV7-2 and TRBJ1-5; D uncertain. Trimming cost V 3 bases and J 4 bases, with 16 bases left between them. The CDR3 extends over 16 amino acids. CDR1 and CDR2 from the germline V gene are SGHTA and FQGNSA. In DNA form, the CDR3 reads TGTGCCAGCAGCTTGGACTCGGCCTTGACGAATCAGCCCCAGCATTTT. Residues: CASSLDSALTNQPQHF.

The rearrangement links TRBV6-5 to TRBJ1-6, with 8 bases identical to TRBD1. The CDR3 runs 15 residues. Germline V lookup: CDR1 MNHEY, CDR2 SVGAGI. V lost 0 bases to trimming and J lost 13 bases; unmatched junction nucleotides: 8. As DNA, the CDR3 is TGTGCCAGCAGTTACTCGGGTCAGGGGGCGCCCCCCCTCCACTTT. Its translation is CASSYSGQGAPPLHF.

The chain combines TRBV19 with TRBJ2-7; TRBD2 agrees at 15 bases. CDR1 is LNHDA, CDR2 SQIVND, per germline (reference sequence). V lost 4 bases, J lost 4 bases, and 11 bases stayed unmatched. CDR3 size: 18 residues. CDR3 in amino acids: CASSTSRGTSGGMYEQYF. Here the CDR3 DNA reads TGTGCCAGTAGTACATCCCGGGGGACTAGCGGGGGGATGTACGAGCAGTACTTC.

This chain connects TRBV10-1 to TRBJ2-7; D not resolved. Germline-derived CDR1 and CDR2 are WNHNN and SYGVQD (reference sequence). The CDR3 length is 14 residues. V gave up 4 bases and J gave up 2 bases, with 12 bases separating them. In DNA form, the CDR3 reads TGCGCCAGCAGTGGGGTAACAGTCCCCTACGAGCAGTACTTC. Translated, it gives CASSGVTVPYEQYF.

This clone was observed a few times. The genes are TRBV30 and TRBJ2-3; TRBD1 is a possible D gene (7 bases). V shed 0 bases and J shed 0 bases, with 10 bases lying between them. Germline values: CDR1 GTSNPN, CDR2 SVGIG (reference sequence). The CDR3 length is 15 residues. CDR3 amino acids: CAWSVRGTSTDTQYF. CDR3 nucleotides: TGTGCCTGGAGTGTCAGGGGGACTAGCACAGATACGCAGTATTTT.

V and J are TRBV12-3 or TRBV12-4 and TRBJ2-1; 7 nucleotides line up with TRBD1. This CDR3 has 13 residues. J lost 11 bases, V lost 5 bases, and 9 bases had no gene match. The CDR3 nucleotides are TGTGCCAGCAGTCCTGACAGGGTCGGGAAGCAGTTCTTC. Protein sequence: CASSPDRVGKQFF.

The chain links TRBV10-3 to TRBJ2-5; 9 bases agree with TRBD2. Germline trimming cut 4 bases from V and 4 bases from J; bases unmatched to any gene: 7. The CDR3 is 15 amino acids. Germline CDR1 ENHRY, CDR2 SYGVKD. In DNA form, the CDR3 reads TGTGCCATCAGTGGAGGACTAGCGAGTTTAGAGACCCAGTACTTC. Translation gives CAISGGLASLETQYF.

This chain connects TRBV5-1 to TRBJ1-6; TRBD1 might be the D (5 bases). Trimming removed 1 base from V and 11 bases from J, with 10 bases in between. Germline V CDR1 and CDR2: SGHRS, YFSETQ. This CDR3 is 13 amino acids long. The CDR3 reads CASSLSAGPPLHF. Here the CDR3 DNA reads TGCGCCAGCAGCTTGTCGGCAGGGCCACCCCTCCACTTT.

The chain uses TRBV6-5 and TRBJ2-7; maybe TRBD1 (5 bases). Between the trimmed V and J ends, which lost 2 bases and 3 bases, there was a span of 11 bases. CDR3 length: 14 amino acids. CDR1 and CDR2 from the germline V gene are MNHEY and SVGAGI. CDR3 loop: CASSYEGARYEQYF. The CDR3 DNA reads TGTGCCAGCAGTTACGAAGGGGCCCGCTACGAGCAGTACTTC.

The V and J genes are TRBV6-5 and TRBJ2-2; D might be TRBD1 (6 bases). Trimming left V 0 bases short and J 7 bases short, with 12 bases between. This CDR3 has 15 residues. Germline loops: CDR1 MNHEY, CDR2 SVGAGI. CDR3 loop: CASSYSRGSGGELFF. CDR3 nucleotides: TGTGCCAGCAGTTACTCAAGGGGGTCGGGCGGGGAGCTGTTTTTT.

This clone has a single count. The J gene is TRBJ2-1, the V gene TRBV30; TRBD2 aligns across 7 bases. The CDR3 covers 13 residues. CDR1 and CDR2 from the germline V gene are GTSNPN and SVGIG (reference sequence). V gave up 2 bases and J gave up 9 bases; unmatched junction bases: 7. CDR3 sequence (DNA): TGTGCCTGGAGTCTCGGGGGGTACGGTGAGCAGTTCTTC. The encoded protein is CAWSLGGYGEQFF.